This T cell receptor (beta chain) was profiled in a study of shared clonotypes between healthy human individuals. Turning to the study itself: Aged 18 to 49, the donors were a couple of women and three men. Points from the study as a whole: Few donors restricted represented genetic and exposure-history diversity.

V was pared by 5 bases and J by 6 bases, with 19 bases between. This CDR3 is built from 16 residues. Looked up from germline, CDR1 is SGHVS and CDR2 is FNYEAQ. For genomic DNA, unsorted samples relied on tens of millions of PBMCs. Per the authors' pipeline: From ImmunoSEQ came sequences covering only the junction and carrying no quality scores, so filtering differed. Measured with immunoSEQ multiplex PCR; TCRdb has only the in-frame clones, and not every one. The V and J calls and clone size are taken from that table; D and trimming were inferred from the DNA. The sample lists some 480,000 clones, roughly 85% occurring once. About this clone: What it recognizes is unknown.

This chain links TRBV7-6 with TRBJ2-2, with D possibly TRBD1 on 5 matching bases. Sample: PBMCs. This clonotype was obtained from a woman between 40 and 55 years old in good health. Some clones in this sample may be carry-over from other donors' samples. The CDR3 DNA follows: TGTGCCAGCAGCCCCCAGGGCGTTGGGCTAGCCGGGGAGCTGTTTTTT. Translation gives CASSPQGVGLAGELFF.